Detailed here is one T cell receptor beta chain. The antigen is undetermined. The data belong to a study of CXCR3-negative and CXCR3-positive naive CD8 T cells. Whole-study results and caveats: Diversity ran similarly high across both naive subsets but far lower in memory CD8+ cells.

Germline values: CDR1 MDHEN, CDR2 SYDVKM. This CDR3 comprises 18 residues. Sorting yielded triplicates of hundreds of thousands of cells for each CD8+ T cell subset. The TRB libraries of cDNA were built by UMI-labeled 5' RACE. TCRdb processed the 5' RACE reads again and assigns one entry to each CDR3 protein, with no DNA. The specimen's table records 45,000 to 65,000 distinct CDR3 sequences. Sequenced material: memory CD8+ T cells from blood. V and J are TRBV28 and TRBJ2-1; TCRdb indicates TRBD2, and absent DNA this call remains unverified. The sequence was collected from a human donor in good health. Some clones in this sample may be carry-over from other donors' samples. The CDR3 spells CASIPTPRLVPPYNEQFF.